Listed here are 19 T cell receptor beta chains from one sample, sequenced in a study of cytomegalovirus exposure and HLA in healthy donors. PCR was performed using 60 Vbeta and 13 Jbeta primers. Data came from immunoSEQ multiplex PCR; TCRdb stores just in-frame clones and leaves some out. The sample records some 120,000 clones, roughly 82% being singletons. Sequences were obtained from PBMCs. The source is a male donor in good health and CMV-seropositive.

The chain combines TRBV29-1 with TRBJ2-3; TRBD1 might be the D (6 bases). V was cut by 2 bases and J by 4 bases, with 10 bases left in between. In germline, CDR1 is SQVTM, CDR2 ANQGSEA. The CDR3 contains 13 residues. CDR3 sequence: CSVEKNRADTQYF. DNA of the CDR3: TGCAGCGTTGAAAAAAACAGGGCAGATACGCAGTATTTT.

The chain is built from TRBV5-1 and TRBJ2-7; no clear D gene. CDR3 length equals 14 residues. The germline V and J ends were trimmed by 2 bases and 1 base, with 10 bases remaining between them. Germline CDR1 and CDR2: SGHRS and YFSETQ. The CDR3 loop is CASSFLPGSYEQYF. CDR3 DNA: TGCGCCAGCAGCTTTCTCCCAGGTTCCTACGAGCAGTACTTC.

The chain's CDR3 is CASSSRTGGDYEQYF. The CDR3 region has the DNA TGTGCCAGCAGTTCGAGGACAGGGGGGGACTACGAGCAGTACTTC. J is TRBJ2-5 and V is TRBV2, with 10 bases matching TRBD1. The J call may be in error: the DNA end matches TRBJ2-7 better. The CDR3 extends over 15 amino acids. The germline V gene has CDR1 SNHLY and CDR2 FYNNEI.

The chain couples TRBV9 to TRBJ2-2; TRBD1 aligns across 7 bases. Germline lookup yields CDR1 SGDLS and CDR2 YYNGEE. The CDR3 runs to 15 residues. The ends lost 4 bases at V and 0 bases at J; junction bases unmatched: 3. The CDR3 protein is CASSTQGANTGELFF. The CDR3 DNA is TGTGCCAGCAGCACTCAGGGGGCGAACACCGGGGAGCTGTTTTTT.

This clone was seen a handful of times. V and J are TRBV18 and TRBJ1-4, with D possibly matching TRBD1 (6 bases). The CDR3 loop spans 19 amino acids. Trimming stripped 3 bases from V and 8 bases from J, with 28 bases between. Germline CDR1 and CDR2: KGHSH and LQKENI. CDR3 in DNA: TGTGCCAGCTCACCTAACCGGGACATTCGCCTTATAGGGAGCGAAAAACTGTTTTTT. Translated, it gives CASSPNRDIRLIGSEKLFF.

In DNA, the CDR3 is TGTGCCAGCTCCCTAGGGGTCGGAGTTGGAAAACTGTTTTTT. Amino acids: CASSLGVGVGKLFF. V usage is TRBV18 and J usage is TRBJ1-4, with D maybe TRBD1 (5 bases). The V gene's germline CDR1 is KGHSH and CDR2 LQKENI. Between the trimmed V and J ends, which lost 6 bases and 10 bases, there was a span of 18 bases. CDR3 length equals 14 residues.

The rearrangement links TRBV7-2 to TRBJ1-1; weak D call: TRBD1 (6 bases). This CDR3 has 13 amino acids. V shed 1 base and J shed 7 bases, with 10 bases lying between them. Looked up from germline, CDR1 is SGHTA and CDR2 is FQGNSA. The CDR3 DNA is TGTGCCAGCAGCTTAGTGGGGGCAGATGAAGCTTTCTTT. Translating it yields CASSLVGADEAFF.

The rearrangement uses TRBV7-2 and TRBJ2-7, with D unclear. Germline assignment: CDR1 SGHTA and CDR2 FQGNSA. This CDR3 is built from 14 residues. V was cut by 4 bases and J by 2 bases, with 12 bases left in between. The DNA of the CDR3 is TGTGCCAGCAGCTATACCCGTACAACCTACGAGCAGTACTTC. It specifies CASSYTRTTYEQYF.

The chain uses TRBV4-2 and TRBJ2-3; tentatively, D is TRBD2 (6 bases). The ends were cut back, 7 bases at V and 4 bases at J, with 15 bases in the middle. This CDR3 region has 14 residues. CDR1 and CDR2 (germline): LGHNA, YNFKEQ. CDR3 protein: CASTNGLASDTQYF. The CDR3 DNA sequence: TGTGCCAGCACGAACGGGCTAGCGTCAGATACGCAGTATTTT.

The chain combines TRBV2 with TRBJ2-1; 8 nucleotides align to TRBD2. CDR1 is SNHLY and CDR2 is FYNNEI in the germline V gene. V shed 8 bases, J shed 7 bases, and the junction held 10 bases outside the gene matches. The CDR3 spans 14 residues. This chain's CDR3 is CASYSAGDRNEQFF. In DNA form, the CDR3 reads TGTGCCAGCTATTCAGCGGGAGATCGGAATGAGCAGTTCTTC.

This clone was counted a single time. The CDR3 bases are TGTGCCAGCAGCGTCTCCGGGACAGGGGTCCCAGAGACCCAGTACTTC. Translation gives CASSVSGTGVPETQYF. The chain recombines TRBV7-3 with TRBJ2-5; TRBD1 matches 10 bases. Germline V lookup: CDR1 SGHTA, CDR2 FQGTGA. This CDR3 contains 16 residues. Trimming removed 5 bases from V and 4 bases from J; junction bases left unmatched: 10.

The chain joins TRBV25-1 to TRBJ1-6; 7 bases match TRBD1. The CDR3 covers 15 residues. Looked up from germline, CDR1 is MGHDK and CDR2 is SYGVNS. After removal of 1 base from V and 7 bases from J, the junction contained 4 bases not matched to a gene. The CDR3 DNA reads as TGTGCCAGCAGTGAATTTGACAGGGAGAATTCACCCCTCCACTTT. Protein: CASSEFDRENSPLHF.

In the case of this clone: An end of the junction does not agree with germline; a read error may underlie this. The J gene is TRBJ2-2, the V gene TRBV27, with D possibly matching TRBD2 (6 bases). The CDR3 length is 16 residues. The germline CDR1 and CDR2 sequences are MNHEY and SMNVEV (reference sequence). Here the CDR3 DNA reads TGTGCCAGTAGTTCCCCGTTGGAGGGGAACACCGGGGAGCTGTTTTTT. Translating it yields CASSSPLEGNTGELFF.

This clone has a single count. The chain couples TRBV29-1 to TRBJ2-5; the D is unclear. Germline V gene sequence: CDR1 SQVTM, CDR2 ANQGSEA. V was clipped by 6 bases and J by 5 bases, with 10 bases between them. The CDR3 spans 11 residues. CDR3 residues: CSVESYETQYF. The CDR3, as DNA: TGCAGCGTCGAATCCTATGAGACCCAGTACTTC.

There are a few counts of this clone. V and J are TRBV7-2 and TRBJ2-3; 9 bases are shared with TRBD2. The CDR3 extends over 17 amino acids. Germline CDR1 and CDR2: SGHTA and FQGNSA. V was clipped by 0 bases and J by 5 bases; unmatched bases: 9. DNA for the CDR3: TGTGCCAGCAGCTTAGCTGGCGGGAGGGCCCGAGGAGATACGCAGTATTTT. It is translated as CASSLAGGRARGDTQYF.

The chain carries TRBV5-1 and TRBJ2-2; D might be TRBD1 (5 bases). V was cut by 1 base and J by 9 bases, with 19 bases left in between. The CDR3 consists of 16 residues. Germline CDR1 reads SGHRS; CDR2 reads YFSETQ. The chain's CDR3 is CASSLRPDSARRELFF. CDR3 sequence (DNA): TGCGCCAGCAGCTTGAGACCCGACAGCGCAAGGAGGGAGCTGTTTTTT.

The chain couples TRBV14 to TRBJ2-1, with D perhaps matching TRBD1 (6 bases). CDR3 size: 15 residues. Trimming left V 5 bases short and J 1 base short, with 12 bases between. Per germline, CDR1 SGHDN and CDR2 FVKESK. DNA of the CDR3: TGTGCCAGCAGCAAACCAGGGGCTTCCTACAATGAGCAGTTCTTC. This sequence encodes CASSKPGASYNEQFF.

As for this clone: A junction boundary mismatches the germline segment, possibly from a read error. The chain carries TRBV7-2 and TRBJ2-3; D remains ambiguous. This CDR3 has 13 residues. CDR1 is SGHTA and CDR2 is FQGNSA in the germline V gene. CDR3 amino acids: CASNLGGDDTQYF. In DNA form, the CDR3 reads TGTGCCAGCAACTTAGGCGGAGACGATACGCAGTATTTT.

This clone was recorded only once. The chain combines TRBV30 with TRBJ2-5; TRBD2 agrees at 11 bases. The CDR3 contains 16 residues. Germline V gives CDR1 GTSNPN, CDR2 SVGIG (reference sequence). Trimming at V came to 3 bases and at J to 2 bases, leaving 8 bases not matched to a gene. The CDR3 here is CAWSLTGLAGQETQYF. CDR3 nucleotides: TGTGCCTGGAGCCTAACAGGACTAGCGGGTCAAGAGACCCAGTACTTC.